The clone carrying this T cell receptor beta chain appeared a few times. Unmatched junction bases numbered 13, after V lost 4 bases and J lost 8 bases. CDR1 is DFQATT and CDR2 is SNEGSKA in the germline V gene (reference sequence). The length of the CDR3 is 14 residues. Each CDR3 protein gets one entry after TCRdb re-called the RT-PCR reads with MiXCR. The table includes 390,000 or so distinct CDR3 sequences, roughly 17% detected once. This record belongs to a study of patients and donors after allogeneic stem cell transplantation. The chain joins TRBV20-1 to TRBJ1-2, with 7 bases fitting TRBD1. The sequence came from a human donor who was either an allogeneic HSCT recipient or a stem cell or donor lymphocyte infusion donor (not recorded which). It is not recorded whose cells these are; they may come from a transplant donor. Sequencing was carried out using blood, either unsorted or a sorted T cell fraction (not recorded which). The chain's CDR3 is CSANRQGSLGGYTF. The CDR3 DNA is TGCAGTGCTAACCGACAGGGTAGTTTGGGGGGCTACACCTTC.